This T cell receptor (beta chain) was sequenced during a study of T cell responses to AZD1222 COVID-19 vaccine. Study information: Analyses pooled second doses at about 4 or about 12 weeks.

Sequencing was performed with immunoSEQ multiplex PCR; in TCRdb, only in-frame clones are kept and a portion is missing. The repertoire holds about 62,000 clones, with more than 70% as singletons. Germline V gene data show CDR1 as MNHEY and CDR2 as SVGAGI. The CDR3 covers 14 residues. Trimming shortened V by 2 bases and J by 4 bases, and 8 bases separated the two germline ends. Regarding this clone: Its antigen is undetermined.

Study-wide findings and caveats: CD4 TCRs linked to vaccination spanned spike, dominating at 160-218 and 743-854. A mostly white British donor set with more females was recruited, and clonal diversity was possibly underestimated. The number of AZD1222 recipients seropositive at baseline was only 6 or 7.

V is TRBV6-5 and J is TRBJ2-2, with D perhaps matching TRBD1 (5 bases). The source is an adult in good health. Sequences were derived from peripheral blood, sampled on day 0 of AZD1222 vaccination. The CDR3 DNA sequence: TGTGCCAGCAGTTACCAACAGGCCACCGGGGAGCTGTTTTTT. Translating it yields CASSYQQATGELFF.